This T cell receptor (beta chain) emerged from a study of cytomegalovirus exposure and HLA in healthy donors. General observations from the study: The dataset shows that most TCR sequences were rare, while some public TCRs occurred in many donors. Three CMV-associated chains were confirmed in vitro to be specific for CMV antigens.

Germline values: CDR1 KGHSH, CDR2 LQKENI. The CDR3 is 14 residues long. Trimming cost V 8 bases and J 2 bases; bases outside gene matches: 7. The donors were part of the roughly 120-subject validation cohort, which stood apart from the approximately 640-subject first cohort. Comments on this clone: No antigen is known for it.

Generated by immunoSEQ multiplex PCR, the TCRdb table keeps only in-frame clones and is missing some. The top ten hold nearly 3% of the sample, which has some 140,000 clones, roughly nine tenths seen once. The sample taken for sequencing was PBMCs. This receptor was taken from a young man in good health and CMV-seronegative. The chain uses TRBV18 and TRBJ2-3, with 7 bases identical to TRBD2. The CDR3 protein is CASQSGIATDTQYF. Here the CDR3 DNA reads TGTGCCAGCCAGAGCGGGATTGCCACAGATACGCAGTATTTT.